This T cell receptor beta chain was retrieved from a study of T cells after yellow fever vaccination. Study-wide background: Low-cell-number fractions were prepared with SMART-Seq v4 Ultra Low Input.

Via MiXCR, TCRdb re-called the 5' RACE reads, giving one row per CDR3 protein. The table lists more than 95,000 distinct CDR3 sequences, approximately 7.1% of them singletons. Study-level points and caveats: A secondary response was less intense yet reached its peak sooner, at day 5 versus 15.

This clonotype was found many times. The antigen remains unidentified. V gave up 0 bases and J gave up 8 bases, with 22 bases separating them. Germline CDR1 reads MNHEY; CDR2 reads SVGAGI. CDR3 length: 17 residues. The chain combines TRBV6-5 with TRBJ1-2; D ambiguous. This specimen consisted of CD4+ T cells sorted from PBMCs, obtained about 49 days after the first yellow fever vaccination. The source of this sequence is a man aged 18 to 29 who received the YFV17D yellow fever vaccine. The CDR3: CASSYSAGFAAARGYTF. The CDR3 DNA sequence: TGTGCCAGCAGTTACTCGGCGGGGTTTGCGGCAGCGCGGGGCTACACCTTC.